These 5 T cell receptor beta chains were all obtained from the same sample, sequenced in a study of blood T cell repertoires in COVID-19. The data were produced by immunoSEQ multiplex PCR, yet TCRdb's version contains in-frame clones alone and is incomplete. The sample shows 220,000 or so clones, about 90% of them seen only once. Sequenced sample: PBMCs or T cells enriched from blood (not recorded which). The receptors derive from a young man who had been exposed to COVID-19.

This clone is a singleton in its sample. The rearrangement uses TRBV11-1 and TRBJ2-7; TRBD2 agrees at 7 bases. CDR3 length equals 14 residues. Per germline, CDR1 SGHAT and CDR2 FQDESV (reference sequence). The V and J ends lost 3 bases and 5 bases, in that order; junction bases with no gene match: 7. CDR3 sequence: CASSLTSQQDEQYF. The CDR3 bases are TGTGCCAGCAGCTTGACTAGCCAGCAGGACGAGCAGTACTTC.

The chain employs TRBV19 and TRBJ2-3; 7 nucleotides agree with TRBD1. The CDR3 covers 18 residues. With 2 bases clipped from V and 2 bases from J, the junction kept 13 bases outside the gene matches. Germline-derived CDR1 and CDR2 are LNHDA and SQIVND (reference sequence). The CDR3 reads CASSIYLFGTADTDTQYF. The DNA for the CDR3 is TGTGCCAGTAGTATATACTTGTTCGGGACAGCCGACACAGATACGCAGTATTTT.

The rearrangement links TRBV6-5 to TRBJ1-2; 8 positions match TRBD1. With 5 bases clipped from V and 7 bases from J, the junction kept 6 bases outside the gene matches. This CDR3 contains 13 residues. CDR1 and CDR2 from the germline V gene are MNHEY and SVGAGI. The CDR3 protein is CASSPRTGLGYTF. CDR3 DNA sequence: TGTGCCAGCAGTCCCCGGACAGGGCTTGGCTACACCTTC.

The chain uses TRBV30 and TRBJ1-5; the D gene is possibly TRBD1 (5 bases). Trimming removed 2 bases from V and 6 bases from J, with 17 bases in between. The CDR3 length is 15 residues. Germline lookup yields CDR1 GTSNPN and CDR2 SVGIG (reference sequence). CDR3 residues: CAWSTPSPGRQPQHF. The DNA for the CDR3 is TGTGCCTGGAGTACTCCTTCCCCAGGGCGTCAGCCCCAGCATTTT. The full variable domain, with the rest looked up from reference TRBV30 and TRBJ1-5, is SQTIHQWPATLVQPVGSPLSLECTVEGTSNPNLYWYRQAAGRGLQLLFYSVGIGQISSEVPQNLSASRPQDRQFILSSKKLLLSDSGFYLCAWSTPSPGRQPQHFGDGTRLSIL.

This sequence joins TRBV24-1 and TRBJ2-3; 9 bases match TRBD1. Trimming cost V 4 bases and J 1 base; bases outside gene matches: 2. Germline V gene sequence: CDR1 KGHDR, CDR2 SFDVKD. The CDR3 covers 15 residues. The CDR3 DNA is TGTGCCACCAGTGAAACAGGGGGCCGCACAGATACGCAGTATTTT. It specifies CATSETGGRTDTQYF.